This is a list of T cell receptor beta chains from one sample in a study of T cell responses to AZD1222 COVID-19 vaccine. Clones were read by immunoSEQ multiplex PCR, and TCRdb kept only the in-frame ones, dropping some. The sample includes approximately 160,000 clones, around 88% of them seen just once. The starting material was peripheral blood, obtained on day 0 of MenACWY control vaccination. These receptors came from an adult in good health. CDR3s include the opening cysteine and the closing phenylalanine or tryptophan. D genes are given only for firm matches. A row's size may be missing; if present it is once, few, many or a size class.

CDR3 | DNA | D | J | V | length | size
CASSDGTSSYEQYF | TGTGCCAGCAGCGACGGGACTAGTTCCTACGAGCAGTACTTC | TRBD2 | TRBJ2-7 | TRBV11-3 | 14 | -
CASSQFLTGNTIYF | TGTGCCAGCAGCCAATTCCTTACTGGAAACACCATATATTTT | - | TRBJ1-3 | TRBV3-1/TRBV3-2 | 14 | -
CASRASGQGGSGYTF | TGTGCCAGCAGGGCCTCGGGACAGGGGGGGAGTGGCTACACCTTC | TRBD1 | TRBJ1-2 | TRBV25-1 | 15 | -
CASSFGTSGTQETQYF | TGTGCCAGCAGCTTTGGGACTAGCGGGACCCAAGAGACCCAGTACTTC | TRBD2 | TRBJ2-5 | TRBV5-4 | 16 | once
CASSLGAGSGNTIYF | TGTGCCAGCAGCTTAGGGGCAGGGAGCGGAAACACCATATATTTT | - | TRBJ1-3 | TRBV7-2 | 15 | -
CASSPWRGGADGYTF | TGTGCCAGCAGTCCATGGCGGGGGGGGGCCGATGGCTACACCTTC | - | TRBJ1-2 | TRBV6-5 | 15 | -
CASSVSGGGADTQYF | TGTGCCAGCAGCGTTTCCGGCGGGGGGGCAGATACGCAGTATTTT | TRBD2 | TRBJ2-3 | TRBV9 | 15 | -
CASSFGNYGYTF | TGTGCCAGCAGTTTTGGGAACTATGGCTACACCTTC | - | TRBJ1-2 | TRBV12-3/TRBV12-4 | 12 | -
CASSYSGDRATEAFF | TGTGCCAGCAGTTACTCGGGGGACAGGGCCACTGAAGCTTTCTTT | TRBD1 | TRBJ1-1 | TRBV6-5 | 15 | -
CASRLAGFTSNYGYTF | TGTGCCAGCAGGCTTGCAGGCTTTACTTCTAACTATGGCTACACCTTC | - | TRBJ1-2 | TRBV5-4 | 16 | -
CATSDLRPRVGYEQFF | TGTGCCACCAGTGATTTGAGACCGAGGGTGGGCTATGAGCAGTTCTTC | - | TRBJ2-1 | TRBV24-1 | 16 | -
CASRDSHSYEQYF | TGTGCCAGCAGGGACAGCCACTCCTACGAGCAGTACTTC | - | TRBJ2-7 | TRBV11-3 | 13 | -
CASSLRLNSPYGYTF | TGTGCCAGCAGTTTAAGACTCAACTCCCCCTATGGCTACACCTTC | - | TRBJ1-2 | TRBV28 | 15 | -
CSVGTDGNQPQHF | TGCAGCGTAGGGACAGATGGGAATCAGCCCCAGCATTTT | TRBD1 | TRBJ1-5 | TRBV29-1 | 13 | -
CASSRMVSEYGYTF | TGTGCCAGCAGCCGCATGGTGTCGGAATATGGCTACACCTTC | - | TRBJ1-2 | TRBV7-9 | 14 | -
CASSPGDSYEQYF | TGTGCCAGCTCACCAGGCGATTCCTACGAGCAGTACTTC | - | TRBJ2-7 | TRBV18 | 13 | -
CASSQDYGQGGNQPQHF | TGCGCCAGCAGCCAGGATTATGGACAGGGTGGCAATCAGCCCCAGCATTTT | TRBD1 | TRBJ1-5 | TRBV4-3 | 17 | -